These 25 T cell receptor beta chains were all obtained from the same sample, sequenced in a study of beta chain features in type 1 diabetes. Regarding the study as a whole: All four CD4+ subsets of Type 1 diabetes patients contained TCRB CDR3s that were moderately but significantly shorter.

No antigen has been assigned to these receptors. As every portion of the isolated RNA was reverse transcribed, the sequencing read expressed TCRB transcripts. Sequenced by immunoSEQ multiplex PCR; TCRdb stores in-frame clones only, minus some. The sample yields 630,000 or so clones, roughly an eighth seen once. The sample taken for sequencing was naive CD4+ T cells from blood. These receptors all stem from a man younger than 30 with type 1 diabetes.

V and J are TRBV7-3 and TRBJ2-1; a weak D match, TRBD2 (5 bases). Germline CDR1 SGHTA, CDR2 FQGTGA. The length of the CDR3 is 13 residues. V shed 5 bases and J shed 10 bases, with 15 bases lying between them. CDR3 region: CASSQDFRREQFF. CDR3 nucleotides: TGTGCCAGCAGCCAGGACTTCAGGAGGGAGCAGTTCTTC. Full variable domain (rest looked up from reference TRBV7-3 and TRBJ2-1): GAGVSQTPSNKVTEKGKYVELRCDPISGHTALYWYRQSLGQGPEFLIYFQGTGAADDSGLPNDRFFAVRPEGSVSTLKIQRTERGDSAVYLCASSQDFRREQFFGPGTRLTVL.

The CDR3 region has the DNA TGTGCCTGGAGTCCCGACCGCACAGCAACTAATGAAAAACTGTTTTTT. The encoded protein is CAWSPDRTATNEKLFF. This sequence joins TRBV30 and TRBJ1-4; no clear D. Germline CDR1 GTSNPN, CDR2 SVGIG (reference sequence). CDR3 length equals 16 residues. Trimming shortened V by 2 bases and J by 0 bases, and 13 bases separated the two germline ends.

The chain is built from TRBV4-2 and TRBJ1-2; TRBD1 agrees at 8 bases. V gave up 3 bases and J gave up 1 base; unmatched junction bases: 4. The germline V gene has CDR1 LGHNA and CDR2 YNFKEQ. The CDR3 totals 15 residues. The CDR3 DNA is TGTGCCAGCAGCCAGGATGGACAGGGTAACTATGGCTACACCTTC. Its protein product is CASSQDGQGNYGYTF.

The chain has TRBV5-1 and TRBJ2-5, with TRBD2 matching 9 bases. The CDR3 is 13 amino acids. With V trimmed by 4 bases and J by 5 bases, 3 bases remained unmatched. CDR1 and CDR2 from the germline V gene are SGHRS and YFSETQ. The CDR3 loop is CASSPAGGETQYF. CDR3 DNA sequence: TGCGCCAGCAGCCCGGCGGGAGGGGAGACCCAGTACTTC.

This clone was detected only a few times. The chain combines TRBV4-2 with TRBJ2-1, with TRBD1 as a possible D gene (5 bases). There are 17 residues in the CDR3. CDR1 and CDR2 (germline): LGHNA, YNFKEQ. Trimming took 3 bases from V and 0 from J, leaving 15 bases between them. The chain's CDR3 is CASSQNQGLSSYNEQFF. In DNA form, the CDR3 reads TGTGCCAGCAGCCAGAACCAGGGTTTGAGCTCCTACAATGAGCAGTTCTTC.

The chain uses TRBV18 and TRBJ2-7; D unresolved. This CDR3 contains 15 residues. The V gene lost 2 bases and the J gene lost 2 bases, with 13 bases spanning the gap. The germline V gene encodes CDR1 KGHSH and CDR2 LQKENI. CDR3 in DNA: TGTGCCAGCTCACCAACCCCGATAGGCGCCTACGAGCAGTACTTC. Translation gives CASSPTPIGAYEQYF.

This CDR3 reads CASSLVAGGNAEAFF. As DNA, the CDR3 is TGTGCCAGCAGCTTGGTAGCAGGGGGCAACGCTGAAGCTTTCTTT. The rearrangement uses TRBV5-6 and TRBJ1-1; 8 positions match TRBD1. With 0 bases clipped from V and 6 bases from J, the junction kept 7 bases outside the gene matches. The CDR3 is made up of 15 amino acids. Germline CDR1 SGHDT, CDR2 YYEEEE.

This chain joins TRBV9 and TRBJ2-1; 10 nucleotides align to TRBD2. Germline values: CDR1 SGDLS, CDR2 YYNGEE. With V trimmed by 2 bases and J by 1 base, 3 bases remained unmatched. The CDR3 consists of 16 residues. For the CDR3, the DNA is TGTGCCAGCAGCGTGCTAGCGGGGGATTCCTACAATGAGCAGTTCTTC. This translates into CASSVLAGDSYNEQFF.

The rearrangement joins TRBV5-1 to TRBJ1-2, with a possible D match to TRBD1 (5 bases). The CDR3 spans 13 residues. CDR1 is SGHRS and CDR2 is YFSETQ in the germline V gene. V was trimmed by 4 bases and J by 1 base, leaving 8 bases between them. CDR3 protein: CASSAQGNYGYTF. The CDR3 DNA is TGCGCCAGCAGCGCTCAGGGTAACTATGGCTACACCTTC.

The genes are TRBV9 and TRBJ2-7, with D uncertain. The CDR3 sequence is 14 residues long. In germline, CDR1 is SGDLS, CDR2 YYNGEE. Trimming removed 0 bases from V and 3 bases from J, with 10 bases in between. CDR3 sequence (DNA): TGTGCCAGCAGCGTAGCCTCAAAAGGCTACGAGCAGTACTTC. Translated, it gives CASSVASKGYEQYF.

In DNA, the CDR3 is TGTGCCAGCAGCTTAGCCCCTTACAATGAGCAGTTCTTC. Translation: CASSLAPYNEQFF. This rearrangement joins TRBV11-2 to TRBJ2-1, with D uncertain. With 1 base removed from V and 4 bases from J, the gap between germline ends came to 5 bases. Germline loops: CDR1 SGHAT, CDR2 FQNNGV. This CDR3 contains 13 residues.

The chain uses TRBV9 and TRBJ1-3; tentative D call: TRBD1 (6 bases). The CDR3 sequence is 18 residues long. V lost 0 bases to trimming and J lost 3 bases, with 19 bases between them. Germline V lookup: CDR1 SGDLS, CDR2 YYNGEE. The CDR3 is CASSVVSGTGNLGNTIYF. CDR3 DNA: TGTGCCAGCAGCGTAGTAAGCGGAACAGGGAATCTTGGAAACACCATATATTTT.

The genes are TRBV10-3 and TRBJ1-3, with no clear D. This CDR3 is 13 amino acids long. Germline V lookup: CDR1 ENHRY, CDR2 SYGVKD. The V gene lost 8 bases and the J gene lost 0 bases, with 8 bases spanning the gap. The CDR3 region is CAILGSSGNTIYF. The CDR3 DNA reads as TGTGCCATCTTGGGAAGCTCTGGAAACACCATATATTTT.

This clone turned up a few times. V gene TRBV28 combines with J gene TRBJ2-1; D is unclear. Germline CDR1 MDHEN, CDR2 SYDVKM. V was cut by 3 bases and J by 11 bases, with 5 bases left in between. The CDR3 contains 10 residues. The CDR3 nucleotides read TGTGCCAGCAGTTTTCAGAAGCAGTTCTTC. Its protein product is CASSFQKQFF.

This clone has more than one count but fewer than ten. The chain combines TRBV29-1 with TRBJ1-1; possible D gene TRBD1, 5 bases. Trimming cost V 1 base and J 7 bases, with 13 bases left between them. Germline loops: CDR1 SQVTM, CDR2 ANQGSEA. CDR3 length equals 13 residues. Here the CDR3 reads CSVEVNTGDEAFF. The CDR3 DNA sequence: TGCAGCGTTGAAGTCAATACGGGGGATGAAGCTTTCTTT.

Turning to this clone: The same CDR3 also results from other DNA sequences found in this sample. The CDR3 region is CASSLGDTEAFF. DNA of the CDR3: TGCGCCAGCAGCTTGGGTGACACTGAAGCTTTCTTT. V and J are TRBV5-1 and TRBJ1-1; D is uncertain. The CDR3 covers 12 residues. The germline CDR1 and CDR2 sequences are SGHRS and YFSETQ. The V end lost 0 bases, the J end lost 3 bases, and 3 bases lay between the germline ends.

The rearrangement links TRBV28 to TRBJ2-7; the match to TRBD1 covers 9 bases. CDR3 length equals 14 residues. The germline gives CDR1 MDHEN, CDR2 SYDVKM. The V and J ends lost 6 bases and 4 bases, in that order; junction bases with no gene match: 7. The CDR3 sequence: CASRMTGGPYEQYF. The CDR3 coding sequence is TGTGCCAGCAGGATGACAGGGGGTCCTTACGAGCAGTACTTC.

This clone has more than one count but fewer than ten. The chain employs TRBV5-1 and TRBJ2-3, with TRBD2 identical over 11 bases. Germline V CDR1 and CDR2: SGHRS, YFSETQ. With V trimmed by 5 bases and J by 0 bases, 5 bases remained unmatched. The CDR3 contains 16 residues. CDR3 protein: CASRTTSGASTDTQYF. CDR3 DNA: TGCGCCAGCAGAACGACTAGCGGGGCTAGCACAGATACGCAGTATTTT.

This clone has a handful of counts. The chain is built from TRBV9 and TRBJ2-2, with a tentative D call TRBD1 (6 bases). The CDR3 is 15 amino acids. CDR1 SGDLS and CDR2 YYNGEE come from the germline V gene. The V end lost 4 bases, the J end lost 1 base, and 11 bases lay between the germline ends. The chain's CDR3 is CASSTPQGNTGELFF. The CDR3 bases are TGTGCCAGCAGCACTCCACAGGGGAACACCGGGGAGCTGTTTTTT.

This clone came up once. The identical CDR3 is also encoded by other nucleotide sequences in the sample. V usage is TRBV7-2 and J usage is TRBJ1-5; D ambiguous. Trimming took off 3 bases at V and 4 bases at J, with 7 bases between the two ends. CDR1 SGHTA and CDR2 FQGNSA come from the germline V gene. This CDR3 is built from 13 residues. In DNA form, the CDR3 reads TGTGCCAGCAGCTTGCAAGGGAATCAGCCCCAGCATTTT. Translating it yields CASSLQGNQPQHF.

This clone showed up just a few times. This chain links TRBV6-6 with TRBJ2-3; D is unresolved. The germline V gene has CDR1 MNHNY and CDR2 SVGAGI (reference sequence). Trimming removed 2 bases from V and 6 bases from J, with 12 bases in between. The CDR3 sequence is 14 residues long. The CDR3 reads CASSYRSSGDTQYF. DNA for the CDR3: TGTGCCAGCAGTTACAGGTCTTCTGGGGATACGCAGTATTTT.

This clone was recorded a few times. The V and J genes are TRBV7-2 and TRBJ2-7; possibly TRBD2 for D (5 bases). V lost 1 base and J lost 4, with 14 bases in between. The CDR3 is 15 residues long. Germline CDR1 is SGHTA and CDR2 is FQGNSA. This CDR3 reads CASSLGLGVAYEQYF. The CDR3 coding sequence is TGTGCCAGCAGCTTAGGATTGGGAGTGGCGTACGAGCAGTACTTC. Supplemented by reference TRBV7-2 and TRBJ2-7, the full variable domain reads GAGVSQSPSNKVTEKGKDVELRCDPISGHTALYWYRQSLGQGLEFLIYFQGNSAPDKSGLPSDRFSAERTGGSVSTLTIQRTQQEDSAVYLCASSLGLGVAYEQYFGPGTRLTVT.

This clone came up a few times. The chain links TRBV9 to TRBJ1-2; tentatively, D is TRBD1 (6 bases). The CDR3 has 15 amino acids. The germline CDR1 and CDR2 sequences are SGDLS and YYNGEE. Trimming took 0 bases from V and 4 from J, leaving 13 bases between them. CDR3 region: CASSVDAGDTYGYTF. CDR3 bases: TGTGCCAGCAGCGTAGATGCAGGGGACACCTATGGCTACACCTTC.

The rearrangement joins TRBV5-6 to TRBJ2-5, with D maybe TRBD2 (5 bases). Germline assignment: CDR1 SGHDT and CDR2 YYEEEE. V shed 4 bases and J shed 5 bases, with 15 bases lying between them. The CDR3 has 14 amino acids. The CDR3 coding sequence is TGTGCCAGCAGCCCCCTCGGACTGGGCGAGACCCAGTACTTC. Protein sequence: CASSPLGLGETQYF. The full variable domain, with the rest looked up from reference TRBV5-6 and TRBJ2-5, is DAGVTQSPTHLIKTRGQQVTLRCSPKSGHDTVSWYQQALGQGPQFIFQYYEEEERQRGNFPDRFSGHQFPNYSSELNVNALLLGDSALYLCASSPLGLGETQYFGPGTRLLVL.

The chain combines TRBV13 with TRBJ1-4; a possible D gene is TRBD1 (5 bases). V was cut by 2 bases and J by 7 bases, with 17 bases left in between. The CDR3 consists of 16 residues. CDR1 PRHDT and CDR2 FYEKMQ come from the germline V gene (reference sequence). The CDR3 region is CASSLRSGLYTEKLFF. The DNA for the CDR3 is TGTGCCAGCAGCTTACGATCGGGACTTTATACTGAAAAACTGTTTTTT.